This T cell receptor (beta chain) originates from a study of Graves' ophthalmopathy and Graves' hyperthyroidism (dated by TCRdb to 2017 to 2018). Regarding the research as a whole: Peripheral blood was collected at initial diagnosis, before any treatment. To tell Graves' ophthalmopathy apart from Graves' hyperthyroidism, and to predict which patients would progress to ophthalmopathy, the study relied on TCR beta repertoire signatures. In total, approximately 130 blood samples were TCR-sequenced: some 43 ophthalmopathy, 75 hyperthyroidism and about 17 hyperthyroidism-to-ophthalmopathy patients. To explore V-J signatures that separate ophthalmopathy from hyperthyroidism, a discovery set of about a hundred patients was enrolled, consisting of roughly 45 with ophthalmopathy and around 57 with stable hyperthyroidism. The independent validation cohort included approximately 19 hyperthyroidism patients plus 17 patients who later progressed from hyperthyroidism to ophthalmopathy. In over 5 hyperthyroidism patients, the T-cell repertoire of thyroid tissue was compared with the T-cell repertoire of blood. Once sampling was done, hyperthyroidism patients were given methimazole at a starting dose of 30 mg daily, while ophthalmopathy patients were given high-dose intravenous methylprednisolone. For training and testing, the 110 or so patients in the discovery cohort were randomly divided in a 7:3 ratio.

Turning to this clonotype: Its antigen is unknown. Per-base qualities were not stored, and no clone one base away is much larger.

The research as a whole found: In validation, the model predicted ophthalmopathy progression with 70.59% sensitivity and around 72% specificity; more than ten predicted patients were CT-confirmed with GO in a median of approximately 6.5 months. Most expanded thyroid clonotypes with a frequency above 0.001 also appeared in blood, which suggests that blood repertoires may reflect the immune response in the thyroid. No statistical method was used to predetermine the sample size, and group allocation was not hidden from the investigators. In cross-validation, the 13-signature model distinguished ophthalmopathy from stable hyperthyroidism with about 87% sensitivity and roughly 81% specificity, and in the test set the corresponding values were about 80% and 75%.

The ophthalmopathy patients had moderately to severely active disease, with a Clinical Activity Score of 3 or higher, a NOSPECS grade of 4 or higher, and a disease duration of less than 3 months. Patients with other autoimmune diseases, uncontrolled infections, pregnancy or lactation were excluded. Diagnosis was based on clinical symptoms, serum thyroxine, TRAb, thyroid ultrasound and orbital computed tomography. PBMCs were isolated from roughly 10 ml of fresh peripheral blood by Ficoll-Paque density gradient centrifugation. Trizol reagent was used to extract the total RNA, and its quality was then checked on an Agilent 2100 Bioanalyzer. For repertoire sequencing, the TCR beta CDR3 regions were amplified from RNA transcripts. A first-round RT-PCR used HTBI primers with the Qiagen OneStep RT-PCR kit, followed by a second-round multiplex PCR, size selection and purification. The libraries underwent paired-end sequencing with 100 bp reads on an Illumina HiSeq2000. The authors' analysis ran thus. Reads were processed with SOAPnuke, discarding reads with adapters, uncalled bases, mean Phred below 15, or no exact constant-primer or identifier match. High-quality paired reads were merged with COPE v1.2.5. Clonotypes were defined as unique nucleotide sequences and were aligned to IMGT TRB V, D and J references using MiTCR v1.1. The analysis was limited to V-J combinations with a frequency above 0.0001, which together covered 99% to 99.2% of repertoires. For each V-J combination, a TCR clonal expansion and chaos score was defined as the ratio of F50 clonal expansion to chaos observed in the TCRdist matrix. Features were reduced by Welch's t-statistics and random forest to around 14 V-J combinations, which fed a naive Bayes classifier. The similarity between thyroid and blood repertoires was quantified using the Morisita-Horn index. TCRdb ran its own pipeline on the public reads, namely fastp trimming at Q25 and MiXCR clone calling, and kept in-frame beta chains. Rows with one shared CDR3 protein collapse into an entry with the most common genes and DNA. TCRdb's processing, not the study's, gives the V and J calls here. Counted in this sample were fewer than 600,000 distinct CDR3 sequences; roughly 14% of them appeared once. Of the sample, over 7.5% falls within the top ten clones.

CDR1 and CDR2 were assigned from the germline V gene (reference sequence) as DFQATT and SNEGSKA. V trim: 6 bases; J trim: 8 bases; unmatched bases: 14. The CDR3, from cysteine to phenylalanine, totals 14 residues. The CDR3 DNA has 42 bases and is translated from base 1. The source material was blood. The chain employs TRBV20-1 and TRBJ1-2; TRBD1 agrees with 8 junctional bases. This receptor was identified in a woman between 25 and 40 years old with Graves' ophthalmopathy. Donor details come from another sample of the same person, matched by shared clones. Here the CDR3 is given as CSASSGQGAWGYTF. The DNA sequence is TGCAGTGCCTCAAGCGGGCAGGGGGCATGGGGCTACACCTTC.